Listed here are 20 T cell receptor beta chains from one sample, sequenced in a study of Graves' ophthalmopathy and Graves' hyperthyroidism. For repertoire sequencing, the TCR beta CDR3 regions were amplified from RNA transcripts. Scientists carried out first-round RT-PCR using HTBI primers and then a second-round multiplex PCR. MiXCR was run by TCRdb on the multiplex PCR reads, yielding one entry per CDR3 protein. The sample lists fewer than 650,000 distinct CDR3 sequences, about 20% occurring once. Sequencing was carried out using peripheral blood. All receptors come from a woman under 30 with stable Graves' hyperthyroidism. Some clones in this sample may be carry-over from other donors' samples.

Comment on this clonotype: A much bigger clone sits one base away, suggesting this may be a read error. The gene calls are TRBV18 and TRBJ2-5; TRBD2 might be the D (6 bases). Trimming took off 4 bases at V and 1 base at J, with 16 bases between the two ends. Germline lookup yields CDR1 KGHSH and CDR2 LQKENI. This CDR3 region has 16 residues. CDR3 in DNA: TGTGCCAGCTCACTACCATCCAGCGGGCTCCAAGAGACCCAGTACTTC. Protein: CASSLPSSGLQETQYF.

This clonotype has only a few counts. The V gene is TRBV27, the J gene TRBJ1-1, with D possibly matching TRBD1 (5 bases). CDR1 is MNHEY and CDR2 is SMNVEV in the germline V gene (reference sequence). The CDR3 sequence is 13 residues long. Trimming removed 8 bases at V and 6 bases at J, with 16 bases between. In DNA, the CDR3 is TGTGCCAGCCGCAAAGGCGTAGGGGCTGAAGCTTTCTTT. Protein product: CASRKGVGAEAFF.

This clonotype was observed many times. This chain uses TRBV12-3 or TRBV12-4 with TRBJ1-1, with D perhaps matching TRBD1 (5 bases). V lost 6 bases, J lost 5 bases, and 19 bases lay in between. This CDR3 is built from 15 residues. DNA for the CDR3: TGTGCCAGCAGACCCGCCGACAGTTCTTTGACTGAAGCTTTCTTT. Amino acids: CASRPADSSLTEAFF.

This clonotype was counted at least ten times. V is TRBV7-9 and J is TRBJ2-5; D might be TRBD1 or TRBD2, each matching 5 bases. Germline V gene data show CDR1 as SEHNR and CDR2 as FQNEAQ (reference sequence). This CDR3 has 15 amino acids. With 4 bases removed from V and 3 bases from J, the gap between germline ends came to 15 bases. Here the CDR3 DNA reads TGTGCCAGCAGCTCTTCCGGGACGCGAAAAGAGACCCAGTACTTC. The encoded protein is CASSSSGTRKETQYF.

V gene TRBV10-3 combines with J gene TRBJ2-7; 7 bases are a match to TRBD2. The CDR3 loop spans 14 amino acids. The J segment lost 2 bases and the V segment lost 4 bases, leaving 5 bases of the junction unmatched. CDR1 is ENHRY, CDR2 SYGVKD, per germline. For the CDR3, the DNA is TGTGCCATCAGTGGGAGGGAGGGGACCTACGAGCAGTACTTC. This translates into CAISGREGTYEQYF.

On this clonotype itself: A much larger clone is a single base away; this may be a read error. The rearrangement uses TRBV10-1 and TRBJ1-1, with D possibly being TRBD1 (5 bases). The germline gives CDR1 WNHNN, CDR2 SYGVQD (reference sequence). The CDR3 is 15 residues long. The V and J ends lost 5 bases and 1 base respectively, with 14 bases between them. CDR3: CASSITVGTNTEAFF. CDR3 coding DNA: TGCGCCAGCAGTATCACAGTCGGGACGAACACTGAAGCTTTCTTT.

This clonotype was seen at least ten times. The chain has TRBV2 and TRBJ2-5, with 8 bases identical to TRBD1. In germline, CDR1 is SNHLY, CDR2 FYNNEI. Trimming removed 4 bases from V and 2 bases from J; junction bases left unmatched: 3. This CDR3 has 14 amino acids. The CDR3 nucleotides read TGTGCCAGCAGTGTGGACAGGGCACAAGAGACCCAGTACTTC. Its translation is CASSVDRAQETQYF.

J is TRBJ2-4 and V is TRBV27, with D hard to call. The CDR3 totals 13 residues. The germline V and J ends were trimmed by 3 bases and 1 base, with 4 bases remaining between them. From germline, CDR1 is MNHEY and CDR2 SMNVEV (reference sequence). The CDR3 DNA is TGTGCCAGCAGTTTGAAGGCCAAAAACATTCAGTACTTC. The encoded protein is CASSLKAKNIQYF.

This clonotype was observed at least ten times. V and J are TRBV12-3 or TRBV12-4 and TRBJ1-2; no clear D gene. The CDR3 is made up of 13 amino acids. Trimming removed 3 bases at V and 7 bases at J, with 12 bases between. The CDR3 here is CASSFDGDSGYTF. CDR3 in DNA: TGTGCCAGCAGTTTTGACGGAGACTCTGGCTACACCTTC.

This clonotype was seen ten or more times. Its ends do not fully match the called genes, so a read error is possible. The V call is TRBV5-1, the J call TRBJ2-4; D gene unclear. The CDR3 spans 13 residues. CDR1 is SGHRS, CDR2 YFSETQ, per germline. The CDR3 DNA sequence: TGCGCCAGCAGCCGTATCACCGAAAACATTAAGTACTTC. Its protein is CASSRITENIKYF.

This chain connects TRBV29-1 to TRBJ1-1; 8 positions agree with TRBD1. Germline CDR1 reads SQVTM; CDR2 reads ANQGSEA. The CDR3 covers 11 residues. V trimming: 6 bases; J trimming: 10 bases; junction bases outside the gene matches: 7. This CDR3 reads CSVHGTGGAFF. The CDR3 DNA is TGCAGCGTGCACGGGACAGGTGGAGCTTTCTTT.

The sample holds a few counts of this clonotype. The gene calls are TRBV24-1 and TRBJ2-5; TRBD1 agrees at 9 bases. This CDR3 has 17 amino acids. Germline V gene lookup returns CDR1 KGHDR and CDR2 SFDVKD. V gave up 2 bases and J gave up 0 bases; unmatched junction bases: 6. The CDR3 nucleotides are TGTGCCACCAGTGATTCAAGGACAGGGGATTACCAAGAGACCCAGTACTTC. It is translated as CATSDSRTGDYQETQYF.

The sample holds many counts of this clonotype. This chain connects TRBV20-1 to TRBJ2-5, with TRBD1 as a possible D gene (5 bases). The CDR3 length is 13 residues. V was trimmed by 2 bases and J by 1 base, leaving 8 bases between them. Germline V gene data show CDR1 as DFQATT and CDR2 as SNEGSKA (reference sequence). This chain's CDR3 is CSARWGSQETQYF. The DNA of the CDR3 is TGCAGTGCTAGATGGGGCAGCCAAGAGACCCAGTACTTC.

The DNA for the CDR3 is TGCAGTGCTAGAATGGGTGATTTACGAGAGACCCAGTACTTC. It codes for CSARMGDLRETQYF. The chain recombines TRBV20-1 with TRBJ2-5; D uncertain. The V end lost 2 bases, the J end lost 4 bases, and 14 bases lay between the germline ends. The germline V gene encodes CDR1 DFQATT and CDR2 SNEGSKA (reference sequence). The length of the CDR3 is 14 residues.

This clonotype was seen at least ten times. The V and J genes are TRBV7-9 and TRBJ1-2; TRBD1 is a possible D gene (5 bases). CDR1 and CDR2 (germline): SEHNR, FQNEAQ (reference sequence). V gave up 5 bases and J gave up 5 bases, with 9 bases separating them. The CDR3 extends over 12 amino acids. The DNA of the CDR3 is TGTGCCAGCAGCAAGGACAAGTATGGCTACACCTTC. It yields the protein CASSKDKYGYTF.

This clonotype was seen many times. This sequence joins TRBV11-1 and TRBJ1-1; D not certain. The germline CDR1 and CDR2 sequences are SGHAT and FQDESV (reference sequence). CDR3 length equals 16 residues. Deletions cut 4 bases from V and 1 base from J, with 16 bases between. The chain's CDR3 is CASSSVMLGPNTEAFF. The CDR3 nucleotides read TGTGCCAGCAGCTCGGTGATGCTCGGCCCGAACACTGAAGCTTTCTTT.

This clonotype was recorded many times. V is TRBV7-8 and J is TRBJ1-1; TRBD1 aligns across 8 bases. Germline V lookup: CDR1 SGHVS, CDR2 FQNEAQ. After removal of 5 bases from V and 1 base from J, the junction contained 6 bases not matched to a gene. This CDR3 is 15 amino acids long. The DNA of the CDR3 is TGTGCCAGCAGCCCCTACGGACAGGGGAACACTGAAGCTTTCTTT. Its protein is CASSPYGQGNTEAFF.

The chain recombines TRBV7-9 with TRBJ2-2; the match to TRBD2 covers 7 bases. Trimming took 8 bases from V and 4 from J; bases not matched to a gene: 4. CDR3 size: 13 residues. CDR1 and CDR2 from the germline V gene are SEHNR and FQNEAQ (reference sequence). CDR3 sequence (DNA): TGTGCCAGCGGCGGGGGAGCCACCGGGGAGCTGTTTTTT. It yields the protein CASGGGATGELFF.

This clonotype was seen many times. The chain has TRBV27 and TRBJ2-5, with D unclear. Germline CDR1 MNHEY, CDR2 SMNVEV (reference sequence). This CDR3 has 13 amino acids. Trimming cost V 2 bases and J 5 bases, with 9 bases left between them. The CDR3 DNA is TGTGCCAGCAGTTTACGCGGCGCGGAGACCCAGTACTTC. Protein: CASSLRGAETQYF.

Many counts were recorded for this clonotype. The chain joins TRBV29-1 to TRBJ1-1; the D gene is possibly TRBD1 (5 bases). This CDR3 spans 15 amino acids. V was pared by 0 bases and J by 1 base, with 12 bases between. Germline CDR1 SQVTM, CDR2 ANQGSEA. The CDR3 here is CSVEEVRQGNTEAFF. The CDR3, as DNA: TGCAGCGTTGAAGAAGTTCGTCAGGGGAACACTGAAGCTTTCTTT.